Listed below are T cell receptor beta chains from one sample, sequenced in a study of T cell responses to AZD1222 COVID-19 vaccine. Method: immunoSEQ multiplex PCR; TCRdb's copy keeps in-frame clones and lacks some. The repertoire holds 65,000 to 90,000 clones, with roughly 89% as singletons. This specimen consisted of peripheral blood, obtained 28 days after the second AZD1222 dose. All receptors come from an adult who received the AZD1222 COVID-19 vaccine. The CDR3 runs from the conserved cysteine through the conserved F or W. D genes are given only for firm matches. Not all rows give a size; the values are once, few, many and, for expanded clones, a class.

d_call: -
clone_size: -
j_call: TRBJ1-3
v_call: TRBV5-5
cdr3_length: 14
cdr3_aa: CASSAGQSGNTIYF
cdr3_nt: TGTGCCAGCAGCGCAGGACAATCTGGAAACACCATATATTTT

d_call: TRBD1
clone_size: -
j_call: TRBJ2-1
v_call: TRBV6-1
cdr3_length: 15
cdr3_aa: CASSEAGQGYNEQFF
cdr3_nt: TGTGCCAGCAGTGAAGCGGGACAGGGCTACAATGAGCAGTTCTTC

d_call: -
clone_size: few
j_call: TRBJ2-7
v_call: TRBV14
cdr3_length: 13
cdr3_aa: CASSPQGSREQYF
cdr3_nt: TGTGCCAGCAGCCCGCAGGGATCTCGGGAGCAGTACTTC

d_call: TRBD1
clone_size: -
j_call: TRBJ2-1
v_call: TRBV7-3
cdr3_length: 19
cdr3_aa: CASSLIRGVGDREYNEQFF
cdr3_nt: TGTGCCAGCAGCTTAATAAGAGGTGTGGGGGACAGGGAGTACAATGAGCAGTTCTTC

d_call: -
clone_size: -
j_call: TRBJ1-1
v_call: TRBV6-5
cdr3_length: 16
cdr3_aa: CASSYPGYKGDTEAFF
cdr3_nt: TGTGCCAGCAGTTATCCAGGGTATAAGGGGGACACTGAAGCTTTCTTT

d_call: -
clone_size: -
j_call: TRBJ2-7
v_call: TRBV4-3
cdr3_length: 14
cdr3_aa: CASSQEGAFYEQYF
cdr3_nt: TGCGCCAGCAGCCAAGAGGGAGCCTTCTACGAGCAGTACTTC

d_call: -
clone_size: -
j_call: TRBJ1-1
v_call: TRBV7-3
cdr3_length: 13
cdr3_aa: CASSLDSRTEAFF
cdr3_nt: TGTGCCAGCAGCCTGGACAGTAGAACTGAAGCTTTCTTT

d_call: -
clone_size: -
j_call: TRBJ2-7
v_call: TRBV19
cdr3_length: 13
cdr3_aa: CASTPSRGYEQYF
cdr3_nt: TGTGCCAGTACCCCCTCCCGAGGCTACGAGCAGTACTTC

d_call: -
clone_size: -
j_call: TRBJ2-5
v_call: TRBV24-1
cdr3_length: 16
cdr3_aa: CATSDSGRGRRETQYF
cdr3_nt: TGTGCCACCAGTGATTCTGGGAGGGGGCGTAGGGAGACCCAGTACTTC

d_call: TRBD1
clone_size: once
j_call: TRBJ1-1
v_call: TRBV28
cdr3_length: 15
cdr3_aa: CASPRDRGGNTEAFF
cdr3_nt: TGTGCCAGCCCCCGGGACAGGGGAGGGAACACTGAAGCTTTCTTT

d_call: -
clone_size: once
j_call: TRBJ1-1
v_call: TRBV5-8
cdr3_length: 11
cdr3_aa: CASGGIGQAFF
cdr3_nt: TGTGCCAGCGGGGGGATAGGCCAAGCTTTCTTT

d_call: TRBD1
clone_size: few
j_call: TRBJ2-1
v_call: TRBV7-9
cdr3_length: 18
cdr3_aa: CASSLRRTGGAAGYEQFF
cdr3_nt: TGTGCCAGCAGCCTAAGACGGACAGGGGGCGCCGCCGGGTATGAGCAGTTCTTC

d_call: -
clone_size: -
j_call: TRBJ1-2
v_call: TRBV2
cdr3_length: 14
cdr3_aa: CASSFFKGDYGYTF
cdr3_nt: TGTGCCAGCAGCTTTTTTAAGGGTGACTATGGCTACACCTTC

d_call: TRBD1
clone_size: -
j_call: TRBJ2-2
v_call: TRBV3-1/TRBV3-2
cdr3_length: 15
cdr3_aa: CASSQTGKNTGELFF
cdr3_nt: TGTGCCAGCAGCCAGACAGGGAAAAACACCGGGGAGCTGTTTTTT

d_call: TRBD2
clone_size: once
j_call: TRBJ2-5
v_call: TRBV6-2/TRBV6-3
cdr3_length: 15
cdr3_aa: CASSYRGTRGETQYF
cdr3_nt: TGTGCCAGCAGTTACCGCGGGACTAGGGGGGAGACCCAGTACTTC

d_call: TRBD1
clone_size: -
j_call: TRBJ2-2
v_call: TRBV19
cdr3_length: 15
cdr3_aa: CASSVQGAHTGELFF
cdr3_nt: TGTGCCAGTAGTGTTCAGGGGGCGCACACCGGGGAGCTGTTTTTT

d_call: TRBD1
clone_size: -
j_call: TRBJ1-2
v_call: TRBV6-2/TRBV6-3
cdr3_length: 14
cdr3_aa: CASSSRTGTYGYTF
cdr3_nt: TGTGCCAGCAGTTCCCGGACAGGGACCTATGGCTACACCTTC

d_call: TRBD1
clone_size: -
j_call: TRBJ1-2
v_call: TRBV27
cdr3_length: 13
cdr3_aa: CASRPWTGTGALF
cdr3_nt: TGTGCCAGCAGGCCATGGACCGGGACAGGGGCCCTCTTC

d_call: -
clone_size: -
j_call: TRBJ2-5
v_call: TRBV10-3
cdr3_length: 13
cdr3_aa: CAIRPGGPETQYF
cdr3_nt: TGTGCCATCAGACCAGGCGGGCCAGAGACCCAGTACTTC

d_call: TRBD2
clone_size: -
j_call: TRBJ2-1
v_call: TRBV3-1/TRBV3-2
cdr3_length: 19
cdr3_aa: CASSQDRGRARRPYNEQFF
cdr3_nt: TGTGCCAGCAGCCAAGATCGGGGGAGGGCTAGGCGCCCCTACAATGAGCAGTTCTTC

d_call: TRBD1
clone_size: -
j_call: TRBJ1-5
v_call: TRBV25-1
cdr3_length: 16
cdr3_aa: CASRKGGGTGDQPQHF
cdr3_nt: TGTGCCAGCCGTAAAGGGGGGGGGACAGGGGATCAGCCCCAGCATTTT

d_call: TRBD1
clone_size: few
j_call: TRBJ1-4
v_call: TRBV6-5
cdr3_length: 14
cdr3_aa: CASSSDRGSEKLFF
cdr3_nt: TGTGCCAGCAGTTCGGACAGGGGGAGTGAAAAACTGTTTTTT

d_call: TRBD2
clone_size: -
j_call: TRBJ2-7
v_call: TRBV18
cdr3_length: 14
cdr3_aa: CASSANSGAHEQYF
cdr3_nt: TGTGCCAGCTCAGCCAATAGCGGGGCCCACGAGCAGTACTTC

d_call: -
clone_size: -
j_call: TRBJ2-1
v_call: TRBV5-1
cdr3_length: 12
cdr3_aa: CASSLWGNEQFF
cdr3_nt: TGCGCCAGCAGCTTGTGGGGGAATGAGCAGTTCTTC

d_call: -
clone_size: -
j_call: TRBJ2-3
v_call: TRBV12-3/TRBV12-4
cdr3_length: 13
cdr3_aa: CASSLAQRDTQYF
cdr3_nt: TGTGCCAGCAGTTTAGCGCAAAGGGATACGCAGTATTTT

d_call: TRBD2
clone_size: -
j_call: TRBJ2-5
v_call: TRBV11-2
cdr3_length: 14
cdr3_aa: CASSLAGGQETQYF
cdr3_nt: TGTGCCAGCAGCTTAGCGGGAGGCCAAGAGACCCAGTACTTC

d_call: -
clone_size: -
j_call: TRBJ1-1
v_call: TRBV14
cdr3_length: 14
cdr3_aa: CASSQESRATEAFF
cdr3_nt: TGTGCCAGCAGCCAAGAGAGCAGGGCCACTGAAGCTTTCTTT

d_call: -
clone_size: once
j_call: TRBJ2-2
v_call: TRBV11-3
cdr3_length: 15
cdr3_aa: CASSRRGGAVGELFF
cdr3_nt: TGTGCCAGCAGCCGAAGGGGCGGGGCGGTCGGGGAGCTGTTTTTT

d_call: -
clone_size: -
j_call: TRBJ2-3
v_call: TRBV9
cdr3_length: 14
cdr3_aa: CASSWATDTDTQYF
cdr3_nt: TGTGCCAGCAGCTGGGCCACAGACACAGATACGCAGTATTTT

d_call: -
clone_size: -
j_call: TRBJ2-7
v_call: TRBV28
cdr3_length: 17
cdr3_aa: CASSFMGRGGASYEQYF
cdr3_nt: TGTGCCAGCAGTTTTATGGGTCGGGGAGGAGCCTCCTACGAGCAGTACTTC

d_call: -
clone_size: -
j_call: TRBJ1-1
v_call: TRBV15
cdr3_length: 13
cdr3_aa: CATSRDSDTEAFF
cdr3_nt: TGTGCCACCAGCAGAGATTCGGACACTGAAGCTTTCTTT

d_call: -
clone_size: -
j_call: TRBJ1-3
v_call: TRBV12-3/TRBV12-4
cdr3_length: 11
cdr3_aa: CASRNRERLYF
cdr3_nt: TGTGCCAGCAGAAACAGGGAGAGGTTATATTTT

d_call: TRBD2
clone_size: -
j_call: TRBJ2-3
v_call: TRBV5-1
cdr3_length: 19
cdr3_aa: CASLPGAQAGTSRTDTQYF
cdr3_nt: TGCGCCAGCCTTCCTGGTGCGCAAGCAGGGACTAGCCGAACAGATACGCAGTATTTT

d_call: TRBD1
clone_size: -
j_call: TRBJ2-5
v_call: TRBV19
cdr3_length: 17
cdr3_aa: CASSKITGTGGRETQYF
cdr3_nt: TGTGCCAGTAGCAAGATTACCGGGACAGGGGGGCGAGAGACCCAGTACTTC

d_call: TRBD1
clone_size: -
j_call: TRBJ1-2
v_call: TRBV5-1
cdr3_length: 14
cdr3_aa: CASSFTGAQGGYTF
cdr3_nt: TGCGCCAGCAGCTTCACAGGGGCCCAGGGGGGCTACACCTTC

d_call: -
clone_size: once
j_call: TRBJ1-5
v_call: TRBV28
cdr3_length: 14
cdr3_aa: CASSFGGEYQPQHF
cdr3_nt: TGTGCCAGCAGTTTCGGGGGGGAATATCAGCCCCAGCATTTT

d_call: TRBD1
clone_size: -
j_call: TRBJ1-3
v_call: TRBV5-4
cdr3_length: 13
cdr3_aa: CASSLGQGNTIYF
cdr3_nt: TGTGCCAGCAGCTTGGGACAGGGGAACACCATATATTTT

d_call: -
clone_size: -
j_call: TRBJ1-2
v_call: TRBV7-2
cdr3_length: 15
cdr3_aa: CASSLRDNGGYGYTF
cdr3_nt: TGTGCCAGCAGCTTAAGGGACAACGGCGGCTATGGCTACACCTTC

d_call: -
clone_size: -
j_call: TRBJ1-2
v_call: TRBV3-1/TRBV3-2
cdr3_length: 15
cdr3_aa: CASSQGQHSNYGYTF
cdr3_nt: TGTGCCAGCAGCCAAGGACAGCATTCTAACTATGGCTACACCTTC

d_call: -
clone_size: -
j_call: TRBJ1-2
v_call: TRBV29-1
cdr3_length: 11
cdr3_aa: CSVDWGTGYTF
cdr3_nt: TGCAGCGTTGACTGGGGTACTGGCTACACCTTC

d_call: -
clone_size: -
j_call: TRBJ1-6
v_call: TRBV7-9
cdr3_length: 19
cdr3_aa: CASSLAGKGIGSYNSPLHF
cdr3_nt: TGTGCCAGCAGCTTAGCCGGAAAGGGGATAGGCTCCTATAATTCACCCCTCCACTTT

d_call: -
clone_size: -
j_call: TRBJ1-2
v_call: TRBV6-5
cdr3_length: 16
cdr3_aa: CASSYSSGRGGYGYTF
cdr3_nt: TGTGCCAGCAGTTACTCGAGCGGCAGGGGTGGCTATGGCTACACCTTC

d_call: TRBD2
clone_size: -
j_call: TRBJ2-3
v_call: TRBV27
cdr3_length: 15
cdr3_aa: CASSAGLAGVDTQYF
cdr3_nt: TGTGCCAGCAGTGCGGGACTAGCGGGAGTAGATACGCAGTATTTT

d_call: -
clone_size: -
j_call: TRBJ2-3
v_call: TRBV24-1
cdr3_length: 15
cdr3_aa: CATSDLDRAGNTQYF
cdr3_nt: TGTGCCACCAGTGATTTAGACAGGGCGGGGAATACGCAGTATTTT

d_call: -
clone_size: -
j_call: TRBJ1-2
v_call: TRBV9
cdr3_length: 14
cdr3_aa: CASSPHGRIRGYTF
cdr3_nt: TGTGCCAGCAGCCCCCACGGACGGATACGGGGCTACACCTTC

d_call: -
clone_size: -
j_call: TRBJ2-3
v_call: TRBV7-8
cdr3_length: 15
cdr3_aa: CASSSSGTDADTQYF
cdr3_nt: TGTGCCAGCAGCTCCTCCGGGACCGACGCAGATACGCAGTATTTT

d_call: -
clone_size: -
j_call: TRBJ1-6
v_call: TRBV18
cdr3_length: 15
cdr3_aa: CASSPLGDVNSPLHF
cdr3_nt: TGTGCCAGCTCACCGCTGGGGGATGTGAATTCACCCCTCCACTTT